Listed below are T cell receptor beta chains from one sample, sequenced in a study of cytomegalovirus exposure and HLA in healthy donors. Assay used: immunoSEQ multiplex PCR; TCRdb lists only in-frame clones, some missing. The sample data list 220,000 or so clones. The sample comprised PBMCs. These receptors were taken from a girl aged 2 to 10 in good health and CMV-seropositive. The conserved cysteine and the conserved F or W are not part of the CDR3 here.

TRBJ2-7 TRBV6-4 ASSSGTPPHEQY
TRBJ2-7 TRBV10-2 ASSGGRVSSYEQY
TRBJ1-2 TRBV19 ASSMGDYGYT
TRBJ1-3 TRBV27 ASSESTGNTIY
TRBJ1-5 TRBV7-8 ASSLRISRQGVHNQPQH
TRBJ2-5 TRBV18 ASSPRARRQEEQETQY
TRBJ1-2 TRBV6-5 ASSYSSGTGNGYT
TRBJ2-1 TRBV19 ASSIDYYNEQF
TRBJ2-1 TRBV5-4 ASSWAGTSGNEQF
TRBJ1-5 TRBV19 ASSMGTDNQPQH
TRBJ2-7 TRBV28 ASSGDRGLYPLEQY
TRBJ1-6 TRBV10-1 ASSDGQGRNSPLH
TRBJ1-1 TRBV2 ASRTTTYDRTTEAF
TRBJ2-7 TRBV18 ASSPGGPDYEQY
TRBJ1-5 TRBV18 ASSPGQVLSNQPQH
TRBJ2-7 TRBV28 ASSSGKKY
TRBJ2-7 TRBV6-1 ASAGETGPSYEQY
TRBJ2-7 TRBV6-1 ASSEGPAGEGYEQY
TRBJ1-5 TRBV28 ASSFGVFGGNQPQH
TRBJ1-6 TRBV30 AWTLGAEGNSPLH
TRBJ2-1 TRBV23-1 ASSPHCNSYEQF
TRBJ2-1 TRBV6-5 ASRQRLGYNEQF
TRBJ2-7 TRBV10-1 ASSLGQGGEQY
TRBJ2-7 TRBV28 ASRTGPAGADEQY
TRBJ1-2 TRBV7-9 ASSSGQGPNYGYT
TRBJ1-2 TRBV5-5 ASSWGGDYGYT
TRBJ2-1 TRBV5-1 ASSFFLLRGTIYNEQF
TRBJ2-2 TRBV9 ASSGSGTSGGNANTGELF
TRBJ1-1 TRBV5-1 ASSGGAGNTEAF
TRBJ1-3 TRBV6-5 ASSSTGFSGNTIY
TRBJ1-6 TRBV5-4 ASSLEVLTKSPLH
TRBJ2-5 TRBV11-2 ASSLSLVGQETQY
TRBJ2-7 TRBV6-1 ASTGLASYEQY
TRBJ2-5 TRBV5-1 ASSSRQGETQY
TRBJ2-7 TRBV11-2 ASSGGTTKMTSGTYEQY
TRBJ2-4 TRBV28 ASSFAQGMLAKNIQY
TRBJ2-3 TRBV5-1 ASSLVQGTDTQY
TRBJ1-1 TRBV9 ASSEQGNTEAF
TRBJ1-2 TRBV7-9 ASSSGGAYGYT
TRBJ2-7 TRBV21-1 ASSPLPLAGAYEQY
TRBJ2-3 TRBV14 ASSQLETGSLTDTQY
TRBJ1-5 TRBV19 ASMRTSNQPQH
TRBJ2-3 TRBV19 ASSTLPGTSPRSTQY
TRBJ2-3 TRBV19 ASALMSGSTDTQY
TRBJ2-2 TRBV19 ASNLLAGGNTGELF
TRBJ2-1 TRBV2 ASSPGQAYNEQF
TRBJ2-3 TRBV5-1 ASSELAGLTDTQY
TRBJ2-5 TRBV20-1 SARGTSGIN
TRBJ2-1 TRBV15 ATSRGRTGTYNEQF
TRBJ1-4 TRBV28 ASSFGVNEKLF
TRBJ1-4 TRBV25-1 ASSEVQGVRSEKLF